This TCR beta chain was sequenced in a study of tumor-infiltrating lymphocytes in primary liver carcinoma. Findings of the study overall: The top-250-clone fraction was significantly higher in tumors than in blood (p = 0.039).

Making TCR beta cDNA involved roughly 0.55 ug total RNA and a constant-region primer. Modified slightly, ARM-PCR produced TCR beta libraries over three nested multiplex PCR rounds. Investigators reported that the first two PCR rounds, at approximately 11 cycles each, used TRBV1-TRBV30 forward primers with a C-beta reverse primer. Via MiXCR, TCRdb re-called the multiplex PCR reads, giving one row per CDR3 protein. The data show some 190,000 distinct CDR3 sequences, with just under 85% seen just once and roughly 20% held by the top ten. Scientists recovered RNA and DNA together from approximately 20-30 mg of unsorted bulk tissue. Subjects presented with primary liver carcinoma managed by surgical resection. The CDR3 sequence is 18 residues long. The germline V gene encodes CDR1 SGHAT and CDR2 FQNNGV. A note on this clonotype: As yet, its antigen is unknown. Germline and junction disagree at one end, which may indicate a read error.

Sequenced: tumor tissue from primary liver carcinoma. The clonotype was recovered from a man aged 40-50 years with primary liver carcinoma and hepatitis B virus infection. The chain couples TRBV11-2 to TRBJ2-5; 7 bases are a match to TRBD2. As DNA, the CDR3 is TGTGCCAGCACCCCTAGCTCAATCCAAGGTACTGGGCGGGAGATCCAGTACTTC. Its protein product is CASTPSSIQGTGREIQYF.